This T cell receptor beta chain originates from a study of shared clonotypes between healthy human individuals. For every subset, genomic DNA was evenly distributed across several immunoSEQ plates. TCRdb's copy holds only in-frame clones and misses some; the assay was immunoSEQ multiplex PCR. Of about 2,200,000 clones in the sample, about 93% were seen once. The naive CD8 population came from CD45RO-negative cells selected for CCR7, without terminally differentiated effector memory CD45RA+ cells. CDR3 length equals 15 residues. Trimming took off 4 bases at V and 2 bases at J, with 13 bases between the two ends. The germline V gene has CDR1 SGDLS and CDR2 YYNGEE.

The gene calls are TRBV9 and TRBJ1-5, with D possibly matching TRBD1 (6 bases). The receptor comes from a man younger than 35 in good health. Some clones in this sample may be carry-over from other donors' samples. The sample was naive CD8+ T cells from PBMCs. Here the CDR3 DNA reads TGTGCCAGCAGCATGGGAGGGGGTCGCAATCAGCCCCAGCATTTT. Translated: CASSMGGGRNQPQHF.